The T cell receptor beta chain under discussion was sequenced for a study of control samples from healthy donors and cancer patients. Germline CDR1 reads LGHNT; CDR2 reads FRNRAP. This CDR3 is 15 amino acids long. The trim removed 5 bases at V and 5 bases at J, leaving 11 bases unmatched. Here immunoSEQ multiplex PCR was the method, and the copy in TCRdb shows in-frame clones only, minus some. The sample has a few hundred thousand clones; 90% are singletons. V usage is TRBV12-5 and J usage is TRBJ2-7, with TRBD1 identical over 8 bases. The receptor was derived from a man aged 40-55 years with head and neck cancer. Material for sequencing was PBMCs. In nucleotides, the CDR3 is TGTGCTAGTGGTCTTCGGACAGGGACGATGAACGAGCAGTACTTC. Amino acids: CASGLRTGTMNEQYF.